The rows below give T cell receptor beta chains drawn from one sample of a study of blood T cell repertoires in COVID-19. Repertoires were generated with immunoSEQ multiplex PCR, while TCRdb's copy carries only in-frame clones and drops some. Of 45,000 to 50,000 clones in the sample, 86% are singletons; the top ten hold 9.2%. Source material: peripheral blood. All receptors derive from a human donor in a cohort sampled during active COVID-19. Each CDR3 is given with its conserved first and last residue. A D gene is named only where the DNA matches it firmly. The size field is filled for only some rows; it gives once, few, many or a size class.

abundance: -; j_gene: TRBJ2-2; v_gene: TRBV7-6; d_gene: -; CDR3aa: CASSSTDANTGELFF; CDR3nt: TGTGCCAGCAGCTCGACAGACGCGAACACCGGGGAGCTGTTTTTT
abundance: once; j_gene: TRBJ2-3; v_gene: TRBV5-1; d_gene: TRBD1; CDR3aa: CASSGQGSTDTQYF; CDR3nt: TGCGCCAGCAGCGGACAGGGGTCCACAGATACGCAGTATTTT
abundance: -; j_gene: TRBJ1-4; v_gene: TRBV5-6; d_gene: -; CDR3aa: CASSLQGTIGKLFF; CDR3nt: TGTGCCAGCAGCTTGCAGGGGACAATCGGAAAACTGTTTTTT
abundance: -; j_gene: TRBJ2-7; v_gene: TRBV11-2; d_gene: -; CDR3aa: CASSLHRAYEQYF; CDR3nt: TGTGCCAGCAGCTTACACAGAGCCTACGAGCAGTACTTC
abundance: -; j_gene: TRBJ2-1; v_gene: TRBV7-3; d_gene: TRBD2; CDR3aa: CASSPRDYFNEQFF; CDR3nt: TGTGCCAGCAGCCCAAGGGACTATTTCAATGAGCAGTTCTTC
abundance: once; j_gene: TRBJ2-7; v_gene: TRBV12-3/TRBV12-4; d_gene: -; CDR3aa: CASRGAGRVEQYF; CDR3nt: TGTGCCAGCCGGGGGGCAGGGAGGGTCGAGCAGTACTTC
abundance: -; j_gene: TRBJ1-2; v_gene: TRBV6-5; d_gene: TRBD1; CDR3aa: CASSSTWTGVSYGYTF; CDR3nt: TGTGCCAGCAGTTCCACGTGGACAGGGGTTTCCTATGGCTACACCTTC
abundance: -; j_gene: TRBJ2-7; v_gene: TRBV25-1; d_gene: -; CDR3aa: CASSERGRASYEQYF; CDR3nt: TGTGCCAGCAGTGAACGGGGAAGGGCGTCCTACGAGCAGTACTTC
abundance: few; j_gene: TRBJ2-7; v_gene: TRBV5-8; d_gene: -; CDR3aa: CASSLGVGALGEQYF; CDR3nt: TGTGCCAGCAGCTTGGGGGTTGGGGCCCTGGGCGAGCAGTACTTC
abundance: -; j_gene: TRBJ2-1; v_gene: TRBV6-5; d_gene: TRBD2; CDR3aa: CASRRTSGGALQFF; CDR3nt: TGTGCCAGCAGACGGACTAGCGGGGGGGCCCTCCAGTTCTTC
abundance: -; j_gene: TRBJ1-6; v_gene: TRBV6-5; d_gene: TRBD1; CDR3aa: CASSKTGVLNSPLHF; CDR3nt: TGTGCCAGCAGTAAAACAGGGGTTCTTAATTCACCCCTCCACTTT
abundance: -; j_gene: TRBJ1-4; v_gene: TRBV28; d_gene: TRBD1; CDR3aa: CASTLDRVGEKLFF; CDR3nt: TGTGCCAGCACCTTAGACAGGGTCGGTGAAAAACTGTTTTTT
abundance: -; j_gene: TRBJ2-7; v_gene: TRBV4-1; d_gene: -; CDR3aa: CASSQERTAYEQYF; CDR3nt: TGCGCCAGCAGCCAAGAAAGGACAGCGTACGAGCAGTACTTC
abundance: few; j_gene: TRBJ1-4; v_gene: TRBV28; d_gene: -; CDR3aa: CASAYVEKLFF; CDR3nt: TGTGCCAGCGCCTATGTTGAAAAACTGTTTTTT
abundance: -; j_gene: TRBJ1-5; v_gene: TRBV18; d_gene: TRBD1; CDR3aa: CASSPDRDQPQHF; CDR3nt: TGTGCCAGCTCACCGGACAGGGATCAGCCCCAGCATTTT
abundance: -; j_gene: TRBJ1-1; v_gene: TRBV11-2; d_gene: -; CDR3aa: CASSLGQNTEAFF; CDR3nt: TGTGCCAGCAGCTTAGGACAGAACACTGAAGCTTTCTTT
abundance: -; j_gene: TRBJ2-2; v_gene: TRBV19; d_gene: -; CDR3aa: CASSKTGFSGGELFF; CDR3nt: TGTGCCAGTAGTAAAACGGGATTTTCGGGCGGGGAGCTGTTTTTT
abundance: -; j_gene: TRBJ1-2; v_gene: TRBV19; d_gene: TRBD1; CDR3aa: CASNSGAGGRYGYTF; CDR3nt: TGTGCCAGTAACTCAGGGGCAGGGGGACGCTATGGCTACACCTTC
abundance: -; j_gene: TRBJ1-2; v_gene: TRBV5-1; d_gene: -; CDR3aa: CASSPAGQFYGYTF; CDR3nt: TGCGCCAGCAGCCCTGCCGGACAGTTCTATGGCTACACCTTC
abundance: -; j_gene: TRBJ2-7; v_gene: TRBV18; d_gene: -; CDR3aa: CASSPLPAAYEQYF; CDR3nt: TGTGCCAGCTCACCATTACCAGCGGCATACGAGCAGTACTTC
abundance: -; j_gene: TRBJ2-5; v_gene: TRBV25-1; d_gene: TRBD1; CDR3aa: CASSDTTGTVGPKETQYF; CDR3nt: TGTGCCAGCAGTGATACTACCGGGACAGTAGGCCCTAAAGAGACCCAGTACTTC
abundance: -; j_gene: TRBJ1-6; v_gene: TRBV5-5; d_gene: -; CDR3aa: CASSSDGWTDGSPLHF; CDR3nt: TGTGCCAGCAGCAGCGATGGATGGACAGATGGATCACCCCTCCACTTT
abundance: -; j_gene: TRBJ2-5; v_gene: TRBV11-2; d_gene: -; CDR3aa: CASRDTGGTRETQYF; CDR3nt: TGTGCCAGCAGGGATACGGGGGGCACGAGAGAGACCCAGTACTTC
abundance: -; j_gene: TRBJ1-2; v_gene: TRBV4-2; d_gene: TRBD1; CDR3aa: CASSQNAGGAFGYTF; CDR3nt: TGTGCCAGCAGCCAGAATGCAGGGGGCGCGTTTGGCTACACCTTC
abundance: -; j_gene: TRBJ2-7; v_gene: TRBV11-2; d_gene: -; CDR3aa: CASSLERSHEQYF; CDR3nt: TGTGCCAGCAGCTTAGAGCGGTCCCACGAGCAGTACTTC
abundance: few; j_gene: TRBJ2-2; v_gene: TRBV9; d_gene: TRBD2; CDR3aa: CASSVVSGGDSGELFF; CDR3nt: TGTGCCAGCAGCGTAGTTAGCGGGGGGGATTCCGGGGAGCTGTTTTTT
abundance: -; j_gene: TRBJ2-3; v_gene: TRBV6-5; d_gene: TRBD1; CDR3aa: CASSRGQGPADTQYF; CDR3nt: TGTGCCAGCAGTAGGGGACAGGGTCCCGCAGATACGCAGTATTTT
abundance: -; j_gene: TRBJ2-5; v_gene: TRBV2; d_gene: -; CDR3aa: CASSEAPGVGETQYF; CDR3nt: TGTGCCAGCAGTGAAGCGCCGGGGGTAGGAGAGACCCAGTACTTC
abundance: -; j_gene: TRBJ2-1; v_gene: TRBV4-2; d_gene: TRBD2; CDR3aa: CASSLPGTSGVNEQFF; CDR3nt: TGTGCCAGCAGCCTACCCGGGACTAGCGGGGTCAATGAGCAGTTCTTC
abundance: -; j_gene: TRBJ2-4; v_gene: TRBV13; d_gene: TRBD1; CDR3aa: CASSPRTGENIQYF; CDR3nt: TGTGCCAGCAGCCCCCGGACAGGAGAAAACATTCAGTACTTC
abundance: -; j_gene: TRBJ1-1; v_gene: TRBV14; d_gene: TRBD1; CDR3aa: CASSQLRGQNTEAFF; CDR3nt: TGTGCCAGCAGCCAACTCAGGGGGCAGAACACTGAAGCTTTCTTT
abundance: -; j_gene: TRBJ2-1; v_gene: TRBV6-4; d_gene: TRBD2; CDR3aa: CASSARGGNNEQFF; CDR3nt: TGTGCCAGCAGTGCGCGGGGGGGAAACAATGAGCAGTTCTTC
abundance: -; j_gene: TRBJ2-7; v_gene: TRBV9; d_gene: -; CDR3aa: CASSVEGQGGEQYF; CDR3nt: TGTGCCAGCAGCGTAGAAGGTCAGGGGGGCGAGCAGTACTTC
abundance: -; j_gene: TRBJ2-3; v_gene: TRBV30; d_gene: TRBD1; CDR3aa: CAWSATGVGTDTQYF; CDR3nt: TGTGCCTGGAGTGCGACAGGGGTCGGCACAGATACGCAGTATTTT
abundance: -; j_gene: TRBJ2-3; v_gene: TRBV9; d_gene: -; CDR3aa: CASSSHPGTSPTDTQYF; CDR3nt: TGTGCCAGCAGCAGTCACCCCGGGACATCCCCCACAGATACGCAGTATTTT
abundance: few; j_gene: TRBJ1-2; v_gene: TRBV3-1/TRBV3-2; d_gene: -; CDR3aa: CASSLGGAGGYTF; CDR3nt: TGTGCCAGCAGCCTAGGAGGGGCAGGCGGCTACACCTTC
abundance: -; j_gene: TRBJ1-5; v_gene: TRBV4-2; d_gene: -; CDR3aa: CASSQEQGFNQPQHF; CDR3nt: TGTGCCAGCAGCCAGGAACAGGGTTTCAATCAGCCCCAGCATTTT
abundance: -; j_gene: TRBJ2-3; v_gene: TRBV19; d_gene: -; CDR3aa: CASSISAGRTGDTQYF; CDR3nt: TGTGCCAGTAGTATCTCAGCGGGCCGCACTGGGGATACGCAGTATTTT
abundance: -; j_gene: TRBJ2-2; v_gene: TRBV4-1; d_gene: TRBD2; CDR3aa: CASSQLLAGGVNTGELFF; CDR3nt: TGCGCCAGCAGCCAACTACTAGCGGGGGGCGTAAACACCGGGGAGCTGTTTTTT
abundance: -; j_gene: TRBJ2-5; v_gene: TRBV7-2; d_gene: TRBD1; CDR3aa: CASSPGGGARLGETQYF; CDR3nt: TGTGCCAGCAGCCCAGGGGGCGGGGCGCGCCTAGGGGAGACCCAGTACTTC
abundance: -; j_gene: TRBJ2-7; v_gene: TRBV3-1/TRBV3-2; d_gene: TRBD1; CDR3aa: CASSDRQGTYEQYF; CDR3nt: TGTGCCAGCAGCGACAGACAGGGGACGTACGAGCAGTACTTC
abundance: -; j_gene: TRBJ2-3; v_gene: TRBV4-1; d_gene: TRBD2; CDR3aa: CASNPSGEVTDTQYF; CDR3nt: TGCGCCAGCAATCCTAGCGGGGAAGTAACAGATACGCAGTATTTT
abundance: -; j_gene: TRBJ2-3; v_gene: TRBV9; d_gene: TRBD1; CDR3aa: CASSTRQGGTDTQYF; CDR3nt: TGTGCCAGCAGTACTAGACAGGGGGGGACAGATACGCAGTATTTT
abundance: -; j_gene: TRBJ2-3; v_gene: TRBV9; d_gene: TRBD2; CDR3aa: CASKGTSGTDTQYF; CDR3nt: TGTGCCAGCAAGGGGACTAGCGGAACAGATACGCAGTATTTT
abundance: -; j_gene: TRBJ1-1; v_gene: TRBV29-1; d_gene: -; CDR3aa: CSVVQTRNTEAFF; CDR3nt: TGCAGCGTTGTCCAGACAAGGAACACTGAAGCTTTCTTT
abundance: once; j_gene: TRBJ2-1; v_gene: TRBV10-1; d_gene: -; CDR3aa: CASSDSKGKRGNEQFF; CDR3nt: TGCGCCAGCAGTGATTCTAAGGGAAAGAGAGGGAATGAGCAGTTCTTC
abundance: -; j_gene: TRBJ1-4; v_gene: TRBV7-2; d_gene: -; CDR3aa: CASSLAGANEKLFF; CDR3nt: TGTGCCAGCAGCTTAGCCGGGGCTAATGAAAAACTGTTTTTT
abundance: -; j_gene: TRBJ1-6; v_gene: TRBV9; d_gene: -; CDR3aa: CASSALPGGDSPLHF; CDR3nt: TGTGCCAGCAGCGCCCTCCCGGGGGGGGATTCACCCCTCCACTTT
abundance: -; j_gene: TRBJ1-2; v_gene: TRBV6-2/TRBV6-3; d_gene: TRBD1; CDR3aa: CASSIDRVLGYTF; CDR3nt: TGTGCCAGCAGCATCGACAGGGTTCTTGGCTACACCTTC
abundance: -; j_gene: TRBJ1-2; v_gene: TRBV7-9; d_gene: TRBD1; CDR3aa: CASSSGQDLNYGYTF; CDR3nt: TGTGCCAGCAGCTCGGGACAGGATCTTAACTATGGCTACACCTTC
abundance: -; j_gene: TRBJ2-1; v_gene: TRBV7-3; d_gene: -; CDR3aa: CASSSATGLSNEQFF; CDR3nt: TGTGCCAGCAGCTCTGCGACCGGACTGTCCAATGAGCAGTTCTTC